This T cell receptor (beta chain) was identified in a study of blood T cell repertoires in COVID-19. The CDR3 totals 13 residues. Germline V gene lookup returns CDR1 KGHSH and CDR2 LQKENI. The J segment lost 4 bases and the V segment lost 8 bases, leaving 4 bases of the junction unmatched. The repertoire was sequenced with immunoSEQ multiplex PCR; TCRdb's copy has only in-frame clones and lacks some. The table shows fewer than 400,000 clones, with over 85% occurring only once. The rearrangement uses TRBV18 and TRBJ2-1; TRBD2 aligns across 8 bases. This receptor was identified in a woman in her twenties or thirties with COVID-19, enrolled during active disease. Sequences were obtained from peripheral blood. CDR3 sequence reads: CASTGGAYNEQFF. The CDR3 DNA reads as TGTGCCAGCACCGGGGGGGCTTACAATGAGCAGTTCTTC.